The 20 T cell receptor beta chains reported below all come from one sample, sequenced in a study of T cell repertoires in cytomegalovirus infection (dated by TCRdb to between 2017 and 2020). These reads were obtained on an Illumina HiSeq 1500. TCRdb handled the public reads itself, with Q25 trimming in fastp and clone calling in MiXCR, and kept productive beta chains. Rows with one shared CDR3 protein collapse into an entry with the most common genes and DNA. Present in this sample are 400,000 to 550,000 distinct CDR3 sequences, around 11% of which were seen just once. The ten largest clones take up 10% of the sample. Input material: PBMCs. These receptors all come from a human donor in good health (CMV status not recorded). Some clones in this sample may be carry-over from other donors' samples.

The CDR3 protein is CASSWGQNTGELFF. The CDR3 nucleotides read TGTGCCAGCAGTTGGGGGCAGAACACCGGGGAGCTGTTTTTT. The V call is TRBV12-3 or TRBV12-4, the J call TRBJ2-2; a weak D match, TRBD1 (6 bases). The CDR3 extends over 14 amino acids. V was pared by 4 bases and J by 1 base, with 7 bases between.

Many counts were recorded for this clonotype. The V gene is TRBV2, the J gene TRBJ2-3, with D unresolved. Trimming pared 1 base from V and 6 bases from J, leaving 2 bases between. CDR1 SNHLY and CDR2 FYNNEI come from the germline V gene. This CDR3 spans 11 amino acids. DNA for the CDR3: TGTGCCAGCAGTGAAGAGGATACGCAGTATTTT. It is translated as CASSEEDTQYF.

The chain couples TRBV20-1 to TRBJ2-2; TRBD2 agrees at 7 bases. Germline CDR1 is DFQATT and CDR2 is SNEGSKA (reference sequence). The CDR3 consists of 15 residues. The V and J ends lost 1 base and 7 bases, in that order; junction bases with no gene match: 9. CDR3 region: CSARGWTSEVGELFF. The CDR3, as DNA: TGCAGTGCTAGAGGGTGGACTAGTGAGGTCGGGGAGCTGTTTTTT.

The chain links TRBV5-4 to TRBJ2-1; 11 bases line up with TRBD2. This CDR3 is built from 17 residues. V lost 4 bases to trimming and J lost 2 bases; unmatched junction nucleotides: 8. Germline V gene data show CDR1 as SGHNT and CDR2 as YYREEE (reference sequence). Written as DNA, the CDR3 is TGTGCCAGCAGCCCGGGTAGACTAGCGGGGACCTACAATGAGCAGTTCTTC. This translates into CASSPGRLAGTYNEQFF.

The J gene is TRBJ1-4, the V gene TRBV28; D not resolved. V was clipped by 6 bases and J by 8 bases, with 7 bases between them. Germline assignment: CDR1 MDHEN and CDR2 SYDVKM. The CDR3 has 11 amino acids. The CDR3 coding sequence is TGTGCCAGCAGGGGAAGGGAAAAACTGTTTTTT. Its protein product is CASRGREKLFF.

There are many counts of this clonotype. The chain links TRBV27 to TRBJ2-3; TRBD1 or TRBD2 may be the D gene (5 bases each). V lost 2 bases and J 6 bases, leaving 18 bases between the germline ends. Germline V gene data show CDR1 as MNHEY and CDR2 as SMNVEV (reference sequence). The CDR3 sequence is 16 residues long. CDR3 amino acids: CASSLSGGASGDTQYF. For the CDR3, the DNA is TGTGCCAGCAGTTTAAGTGGGGGAGCCTCGGGGGATACGCAGTATTTT.

At least ten counts were recorded for this clonotype. The J gene is TRBJ2-2, the V gene TRBV7-8; 8 nucleotides line up with TRBD1. Germline V gene data show CDR1 as SGHVS and CDR2 as FQNEAQ. V dropped 5 bases and J dropped 6; count of bases not matched to a gene: 8. CDR3 length: 15 residues. CDR3: CASSPGTGGPGELFF. DNA of the CDR3: TGTGCCAGCAGCCCCGGGACAGGAGGCCCCGGGGAGCTGTTTTTT.

This clonotype was found many times. This chain links TRBV6-1 with TRBJ2-4; a possible D gene is TRBD2 (7 bases). The CDR3 totals 14 residues. V gave up 4 bases and J gave up 8 bases, with 15 bases separating them. Germline CDR1 and CDR2: MNHNS and SASEGT. The CDR3 protein is CASSVTLGGDIQYF. In DNA form, the CDR3 reads TGTGCCAGCAGTGTAACTCTAGGGGGGGACATTCAGTACTTC.

This clonotype was detected many times. V gene TRBV7-9 combines with J gene TRBJ1-6; the D gene is possibly TRBD1 (5 bases). The CDR3 runs to 15 residues. With 5 bases removed from V and 6 bases from J, the gap between germline ends came to 14 bases. Germline V gene sequence: CDR1 SEHNR, CDR2 FQNEAQ (reference sequence). The CDR3 sequence is CASSPPRGSNSPLHF. The DNA of the CDR3 is TGTGCCAGCAGCCCCCCACGGGGGAGTAATTCACCCCTCCACTTT.

The table lists this clonotype with a count of one. V gene TRBV29-1 combines with J gene TRBJ2-3; 7 bases are a match to TRBD2. The germline CDR1 and CDR2 sequences are SQVTM and ANQGSEA. The V gene end was trimmed by 5 bases and the J gene end by 2 bases; junction bases not matched to a gene: 4. The CDR3 loop spans 13 amino acids. The CDR3 sequence is CSVPAGNTDTQYF. The CDR3 DNA follows: TGCAGCGTTCCAGCGGGGAACACAGATACGCAGTATTTT.

V usage is TRBV5-1 and J usage is TRBJ2-2; either TRBD1 or TRBD2 may supply D (6 bases each). Germline V gene sequence: CDR1 SGHRS, CDR2 YFSETQ. This CDR3 has 15 residues. The V and J ends lost 4 bases and 9 bases respectively, with 19 bases between them. The CDR3 coding sequence is TGCGCCAGCAGCGCACCGGGGGCTACCGGCCGGGAGCTGTTTTTT. Residues: CASSAPGATGRELFF.

This clonotype occurred a few times. The gene calls are TRBV20-1 and TRBJ2-3, with 7 nucleotides matching TRBD1. This CDR3 region has 13 residues. Germline V gene sequence: CDR1 DFQATT, CDR2 SNEGSKA (reference sequence). V lost 5 bases, J lost 0 bases, and 2 bases stayed unmatched. The DNA for the CDR3 is TGCAGTGCTGGCAGGGGGAGCACAGATACGCAGTATTTT. It encodes CSAGRGSTDTQYF.

This clonotype was detected ten times or more. CDR3 in DNA: TGTGCCAGCAGTTACTCCAGGCCGAGCAATCAGCCCCAGCATTTT. This codes for CASSYSRPSNQPQHF. The chain joins TRBV6-6 to TRBJ1-5; D unclear. With 0 bases removed from V and 1 base from J, the gap between germline ends came to 7 bases. The CDR3 loop spans 15 amino acids. Germline V gene sequence: CDR1 MNHNY, CDR2 SVGAGI (reference sequence).

This clonotype was found many times. The J gene is TRBJ2-6, the V gene TRBV7-9; D not resolved. The CDR3 loop spans 15 amino acids. CDR1 is SEHNR, CDR2 FQNEAQ, per germline (reference sequence). Trimming shortened V by 3 bases and J by 3 bases, and 9 bases separated the two germline ends. DNA of the CDR3: TGTGCCAGCAGCTTTGTCCGGAATGGGGCCAACGTCCTGACTTTC. Its protein is CASSFVRNGANVLTF.

The chain has TRBV5-1 and TRBJ1-3; D might be TRBD1 (6 bases). The CDR3 is 17 residues long. Trimming took off 0 bases at V and 0 bases at J, with 13 bases between the two ends. CDR1 is SGHRS and CDR2 is YFSETQ in the germline V gene. The CDR3 loop is CASSLVPGADSGNTIYF. CDR3 coding DNA: TGCGCCAGCAGCTTGGTTCCAGGGGCCGACTCTGGAAACACCATATATTTT.

This clonotype was recorded at least ten times. The V call is TRBV3-1, the J call TRBJ2-7; tentatively, D is TRBD1 (5 bases). This CDR3 comprises 14 residues. Germline V gene sequence: CDR1 LGHDT, CDR2 YNNKEL (reference sequence). Between the trimmed V and J ends, which lost 2 bases and 1 base, there was a span of 9 bases. Here the CDR3 reads CASSQNAGSYEQYF. The CDR3 DNA follows: TGTGCCAGCAGCCAAAACGCAGGGTCCTACGAGCAGTACTTC.

The J gene is TRBJ2-2, the V gene TRBV9; either TRBD1 or TRBD2 may fit D (5 bases each). Germline CDR1 is SGDLS and CDR2 is YYNGEE. Trimming shortened V by 3 bases and J by 4 bases, and 19 bases separated the two germline ends. The CDR3 totals 17 residues. The CDR3 DNA is TGTGCCAGCAGCGCCCAGGGCCAACTCGCGGGCACCGGGGAGCTGTTTTTT. It specifies CASSAQGQLAGTGELFF.

This clonotype was found a few times. The genes are TRBV14 and TRBJ1-2; 11 bases line up with TRBD1. The CDR3 loop spans 14 amino acids. Trimming at V came to 8 bases and at J to 4 bases, leaving 6 bases not matched to a gene. CDR1 is SGHDN, CDR2 FVKESK, per germline. The CDR3 loop is CASPWTGGGYGYTF. The CDR3 nucleotides are TGTGCCAGCCCCTGGACAGGGGGCGGCTATGGCTACACCTTC.

This sequence joins TRBV27 and TRBJ1-2; 8 bases match TRBD1. The CDR3 extends over 15 amino acids. Germline V gives CDR1 MNHEY, CDR2 SMNVEV (reference sequence). V was pared by 5 bases and J by 2 bases, with 7 bases of the junction left unmatched. DNA for the CDR3: TGTGCCAGCAGTCCCGGGACAGGCTCAAACTATGGCTACACCTTC. It codes for CASSPGTGSNYGYTF.

At least ten counts were recorded for this clonotype. The J gene is TRBJ1-5, the V gene TRBV7-9, with D possibly TRBD1 on 5 matching bases. This CDR3 comprises 17 residues. V dropped 0 bases and J dropped 5 bases, with 17 bases sitting between them. In germline, CDR1 is SEHNR, CDR2 FQNEAQ (reference sequence). For the CDR3, the DNA is TGTGCCAGCAGCTTAGCCTACGGATCAGGGAAGGATCAGCCCCAGCATTTT. Encoded protein: CASSLAYGSGKDQPQHF.